These T cell receptor beta chains were read from a single sample in a study of blood T cell repertoires in COVID-19. TCRdb keeps only in-frame clones here, not all; method: immunoSEQ multiplex PCR. Of around 63,000 clones listed, 85% to 90% are singletons. Sequencing was carried out using peripheral blood. All receptors derive from an elderly woman with active COVID-19. CDR3s include the opening cysteine and the closing phenylalanine or tryptophan. A D gene is named only where the DNA matches it firmly. Expanded clones are given a class, and other clones once, few, many or no size at all.

d_call	j_call	clone_size	v_call	cdr3_aa	cdr3_nt
TRBD2	TRBJ2-5	-	TRBV5-6	CASSLGLAVAETQYF	TGTGCCAGCAGCTTGGGCCTAGCGGTGGCGGAGACCCAGTACTTC
-	TRBJ2-7	-	TRBV5-4	CASSLGGRRGDEQYF	TGTGCCAGCAGCTTGGGGGGCCGACGCGGGGACGAGCAGTACTTC
-	TRBJ1-2	-	TRBV7-2	CASSTGTHGYTF	TGTGCCAGCAGCACCGGGACACATGGCTACACCTTC
TRBD1	TRBJ2-5	-	TRBV5-1	CASSVGTGQETQYF	TGCGCCAGCAGCGTAGGGACAGGGCAAGAGACCCAGTACTTC
-	TRBJ2-7	once	TRBV6-5	CATSTLGYEQYF	TGTGCCACCTCTACACTAGGCTACGAGCAGTACTTC
TRBD2	TRBJ2-1	-	TRBV28	CASSLRGGRNEQFF	TGTGCCAGCAGTTTGCGGGGGGGGAGGAATGAGCAGTTCTTC
TRBD1	TRBJ2-3	-	TRBV19	CASSRQGSVDTQYF	TGTGCCAGTAGTAGACAGGGATCGGTAGATACGCAGTATTTT
-	TRBJ2-5	-	TRBV5-4	CASRPGTAFQETQYF	TGTGCCAGCAGGCCGGGGACTGCCTTCCAAGAGACCCAGTACTTC
-	TRBJ2-1	-	TRBV4-1	CASSDRQRLVNEQFF	TGCGCCAGCAGCGATCGACAGAGACTGGTAAATGAGCAGTTCTTC
-	TRBJ1-1	-	TRBV5-1	CASSVTGNTEAFF	TGCGCCAGCAGCGTCACAGGGAACACTGAAGCTTTCTTT
-	TRBJ1-3	-	TRBV5-6	CASSRGQGPGNPIYF	TGTGCCAGCAGCCGGGGTCAGGGGCCGGGGAACCCCATATATTTT
-	TRBJ1-6	few	TRBV4-2	CASSLLTGLEPSPLHF	TGTGCCAGCAGCCTTCTGACGGGACTGGAGCCTTCACCCCTCCACTTT
-	TRBJ2-4	-	TRBV4-1	CASSPQRGGHKNIQYF	TGCGCCAGCAGCCCCCAACGCGGGGGCCACAAAAACATTCAGTACTTC
-	TRBJ2-2	-	TRBV28	CASSLSGIGELFF	TGTGCCAGCAGTTTATCGGGTATCGGGGAGCTGTTTTTT
-	TRBJ2-4	-	TRBV7-9	CASSLDSGKGIQYF	TGTGCCAGCAGCCTCGACTCAGGGAAGGGCATTCAGTACTTC
TRBD1	TRBJ1-1	-	TRBV6-6	CASSTGQGRWNTEAFF	TGTGCCAGCAGTACGGGACAGGGGCGTTGGAACACTGAAGCTTTCTTT
TRBD2	TRBJ2-3	-	TRBV28	CASSLAGGPDTQYF	TGTGCCAGCAGTTTGGCGGGGGGGCCGGATACGCAGTATTTT
TRBD2	TRBJ2-3	-	TRBV5-1	CASSWGLAGGTDTQYF	TGCGCCAGCAGCTGGGGACTAGCGGGGGGGACAGATACGCAGTATTTT
-	TRBJ2-3	-	TRBV2	CASSHPNPWEPDTQYF	TGTGCCAGCAGTCACCCTAATCCCTGGGAGCCAGATACGCAGTATTTT
-	TRBJ2-1	few	TRBV11-2	CASSFTRGTNEQFF	TGTGCCAGCAGCTTCACCCGGGGTACCAATGAGCAGTTCTTC
-	TRBJ2-7	few	TRBV5-4	CASSRDRVYEQYF	TGTGCCAGCAGCCGCGACAGAGTCTACGAGCAGTACTTC
-	TRBJ2-2	-	TRBV6-5	CASIRNTDTGELFF	TGTGCCAGCATAAGAAATACTGACACCGGGGAGCTGTTTTTT
TRBD1	TRBJ1-6	-	TRBV7-2	CASSERQGGVGNSPLHF	TGTGCCAGCAGCGAACGACAGGGTGGAGTGGGAAATTCACCCCTCCACTTT
TRBD1	TRBJ1-1	-	TRBV4-2	CASSQRGTGDTEAFF	TGTGCCAGCAGCCAACGGGGGACAGGGGACACTGAAGCTTTCTTT
TRBD1	TRBJ2-2	-	TRBV7-2	CASSSATGGHGELFF	TGTGCCAGCAGCTCAGCTACAGGGGGCCACGGGGAGCTGTTTTTT
TRBD2	TRBJ2-1	few	TRBV7-2	CASSQRGGSGYNEQFF	TGTGCCAGCAGCCAGCGGGGCGGGTCAGGTTACAATGAGCAGTTCTTC
TRBD2	TRBJ2-1	-	TRBV25-1	CASSESQRGGNEQFF	TGTGCCAGCAGTGAAAGCCAGCGGGGGGGCAATGAGCAGTTCTTC
TRBD1	TRBJ2-1	few	TRBV29-1	CSLQTGGNEQFF	TGCAGCCTACAGACAGGGGGCAATGAGCAGTTCTTC
TRBD1	TRBJ2-3	-	TRBV11-2	CASSSVRGRSTDTQYF	TGTGCCAGCAGCTCAGTTAGGGGGCGCAGCACAGATACGCAGTATTTT
TRBD2	TRBJ2-2	-	TRBV19	CASSTAGGRHPRELFF	TGTGCCAGTAGTACCGCGGGGGGGCGTCATCCCAGGGAGCTGTTTTTT
-	TRBJ2-7	once	TRBV10-1	CASSESGRPPEQYF	TGCGCCAGCAGTGAGTCGGGGCGGCCCCCGGAGCAGTACTTC
TRBD2	TRBJ2-1	-	TRBV7-9	CASSSIAGSAYNEQFF	TGTGCCAGCAGTTCCATAGCGGGGAGCGCCTACAATGAGCAGTTCTTC
TRBD1	TRBJ2-5	-	TRBV11-1	CASSFRQGETQYF	TGTGCCAGCAGCTTCCGACAGGGGGAGACCCAGTACTTC
-	TRBJ2-2	-	TRBV11-2	CASSAAGGSGELFF	TGTGCCAGCTCCGCCGCGGGTGGGTCCGGGGAGCTGTTTTTT
TRBD1	TRBJ2-1	-	TRBV19	CASSRVARQGSSYNEQFF	TGTGCCAGTAGTAGGGTGGCACGACAGGGGAGCTCCTACAATGAGCAGTTCTTC
TRBD1	TRBJ1-6	few	TRBV2	CATKDRGDSPLHF	TGTGCCACCAAGGACAGGGGCGATTCACCCCTCCACTTT
-	TRBJ1-2	-	TRBV7-2	CASSLAGSGYTF	TGTGCCAGCAGCTTAGCGGGGAGCGGCTACACCTTC
-	TRBJ1-1	-	TRBV11-2	CASSLVRENTEAFF	TGTGCCAGCAGCTTAGTGAGGGAGAACACTGAAGCTTTCTTT
-	TRBJ2-5	-	TRBV27	CASSLGAGRGETQYF	TGTGCCAGCAGTTTAGGGGCCGGGAGAGGGGAGACCCAGTACTTC
TRBD1	TRBJ1-2	-	TRBV7-9	CASSLWDRPNYGYTF	TGTGCCAGCAGCTTATGGGACAGGCCTAACTATGGCTACACCTTC
TRBD2	TRBJ2-1	-	TRBV7-2	CASSFASGAYYNEQFF	TGTGCCAGCAGCTTCGCTAGCGGGGCATATTACAATGAGCAGTTCTTC
TRBD2	TRBJ2-7	-	TRBV6-1	CASSESGGSGGPEQYF	TGTGCCAGCAGTGAAAGTGGGGGTAGCGGGGGGCCCGAGCAGTACTTC
TRBD2	TRBJ2-5	-	TRBV6-2/TRBV6-3	CASSYSTSGAETQYF	TGTGCCAGCAGTTACTCGACTAGCGGGGCAGAGACCCAGTACTTC
TRBD2	TRBJ2-3	-	TRBV18	CASSPLSGGAELTDTQYF	TGTGCCAGCTCCCCGTTGAGCGGGGGGGCCGAGTTAACAGATACGCAGTATTTT
TRBD2	TRBJ2-1	-	TRBV5-8	CASSLAKGRGGFREQFF	TGTGCCAGCAGCTTGGCCAAGGGGCGGGGGGGCTTCCGGGAGCAGTTCTTC
-	TRBJ1-1	-	TRBV28	CASSLSQRGTEAFF	TGTGCCAGCAGTTTATCTCAAAGGGGGACTGAAGCTTTCTTT
-	TRBJ2-3	-	TRBV4-3	CASSQDWRTPTDTQYF	TGCGCCAGCAGCCAAGATTGGAGGACTCCGACAGATACGCAGTATTTT
TRBD1	TRBJ2-3	-	TRBV2	CAGRRTGRTDTQYF	TGTGCCGGCCGGAGGACAGGGCGGACAGATACGCAGTATTTT
-	TRBJ2-3	-	TRBV5-8	CASSLAGTYTQYF	TGTGCCAGCAGCTTGGCCGGGACTTATACGCAGTATTTT
-	TRBJ2-7	-	TRBV6-1	CASSEAHGTTVYEQYF	TGTGCCAGCAGTGAAGCCCACGGGACAACCGTCTACGAGCAGTACTTC
TRBD1	TRBJ2-2	-	TRBV6-5	CASTKTGGWGELFF	TGTGCCAGCACAAAGACAGGGGGCTGGGGGGAGCTGTTTTTT
-	TRBJ2-5	-	TRBV11-2	CASSWGGETQYF	TGTGCCAGCAGCTGGGGAGGTGAGACCCAGTACTTC
-	TRBJ1-1	once	TRBV7-2	CASSLQINTEAFF	TGTGCCAGCAGCTTACAGATCAACACTGAAGCTTTCTTT
-	TRBJ1-2	-	TRBV7-8	CASSSMTGSPSYGYTF	TGTGCCAGCAGCTCCATGACAGGATCCCCTAGCTATGGCTACACCTTC